Following are 22 T cell receptor beta chains from one sample sequenced in a study of cytomegalovirus exposure and HLA in healthy donors (dated by TCRdb to about 2017). Library method: the immunoSEQ multiplex PCR assay. The multiplex PCR relied on a mix of 60 forward primers for TCR Vbeta segments and 13 reverse primers for TCR Jbeta segments. Held by TCRdb, this immuneACCESS table contains in-frame sequences only and omits some clones. Under half of the omission traces to an unresolved V gene where checked; the cause of the rest is unknown. The table for this sample lists some 120,000 clones; 74% of them were counted only once. 5.5% to 8.5% of the sample is held by the ten biggest clonotypes. The material sequenced was PBMCs. These receptors were collected from a middle-aged man in good health and CMV-seropositive.

The chain uses TRBV5-5 and TRBJ2-3; perhaps TRBD2 as D (5 bases). V gave up 9 bases and J gave up 5 bases, with 16 bases separating them. The CDR3 has 13 amino acids. Germline-derived CDR1 and CDR2 are SGHKS and YYEKEE (reference sequence). As DNA, the CDR3 is TGTGCCACTCAAAAGGGAGCGATAGATACGCAGTATTTT. Protein product: CATQKGAIDTQYF.

This clone was observed a few times. The V gene is TRBV15, the J gene TRBJ2-1, with 10 positions matching TRBD2. Germline-derived CDR1 and CDR2 are LNHNV and YYDKDF (reference sequence). J gave up 8 bases and V 5 bases, and 12 bases lay outside the gene matches. The CDR3 consists of 16 residues. This CDR3 is CATSLVASGRGDEQFF. The CDR3, as DNA: TGTGCCACCAGCCTCGTAGCTAGCGGGAGAGGCGATGAGCAGTTCTTC.

J is TRBJ1-2 and V is TRBV6-5, with 8 nucleotides matching TRBD1. CDR3 length: 15 amino acids. Germline V gene data show CDR1 as MNHEY and CDR2 as SVGAGI. J gave up 4 bases and V 2 bases, and 6 bases lay outside the gene matches. The CDR3 DNA is TGTGCCAGCAGTTACGTAGCAGGGGGCAGCTATGGCTACACCTTC. It yields the protein CASSYVAGGSYGYTF.

The genes are TRBV7-2 and TRBJ1-2; 8 bases match TRBD1. The junction had 4 bases not matched to a gene; V was cut back by 1 base and J by 3 bases. The CDR3 is 15 amino acids. CDR1 is SGHTA and CDR2 is FQGNSA in the germline V gene. In nucleotides, the CDR3 is TGTGCCAGCAGCTTAGATCACAGGGGGGACTATGGCTACACCTTC. Translated, it gives CASSLDHRGDYGYTF.

V usage is TRBV7-7 and J usage is TRBJ1-4, with 9 bases fitting TRBD1. This CDR3 region has 15 residues. Germline CDR1 is SSHAT and CDR2 is FNYEAQ (reference sequence). The junction had 6 bases not matched to a gene; V was cut back by 2 bases and J by 8 bases. The CDR3, as DNA: TGTGCCAGCAGCTTATACAGGGGGCGTGGGGAAAAACTGTTTTTT. As protein: CASSLYRGRGEKLFF.

The chain carries TRBV6-4 and TRBJ2-3; 7 nucleotides align to TRBD2. V trimming: 6 bases; J trimming: 6 bases; junction bases outside the gene matches: 9. Per the germline V gene, CDR1 is MRHNA and CDR2 is SNTAGT. The length of the CDR3 is 14 residues. The CDR3 spells CASSPSGEGDTQYF. CDR3 DNA sequence: TGTGCCAGCAGCCCCAGCGGGGAGGGCGATACGCAGTATTTT.

The V gene is TRBV15, the J gene TRBJ1-6; maybe TRBD1 (5 bases). CDR1 is LNHNV and CDR2 is YYDKDF in the germline V gene (reference sequence). This CDR3 spans 15 amino acids. Trimming took off 1 base at V and 9 bases at J, with 13 bases between the two ends. CDR3 residues: CATSRVRGTSSPLHF. The DNA for the CDR3 is TGTGCCACCAGCAGAGTCCGGGGGACTAGTTCACCCCTCCACTTT.

The chain carries TRBV5-6 and TRBJ2-7, with D tentatively TRBD2 (5 bases). Germline CDR1 is SGHDT and CDR2 is YYEEEE. Trimming removed 4 bases from V and 9 bases from J, with 11 bases in between. The CDR3 runs 11 residues. The DNA of the CDR3 is TGTGCCAGCAGCCATGGACTCGGGCAGTACTTC. Its protein product is CASSHGLGQYF.

The gene calls are TRBV30 and TRBJ2-7; TRBD1 matches 7 bases. The CDR3 has 13 residues. Germline V gene sequence: CDR1 GTSNPN, CDR2 SVGIG (reference sequence). Germline trimming cut 5 bases from V and 4 bases from J; bases unmatched to any gene: 8. CDR3 DNA sequence: TGTGCCTGGGGACAGGACTCTTTGTACGAGCAGTACTTC. Translating it yields CAWGQDSLYEQYF.

This clone was counted a few times. The chain couples TRBV28 to TRBJ1-1; D not certain. V gave up 6 bases and J gave up 5 bases, with 16 bases separating them. Germline loops: CDR1 MDHEN, CDR2 SYDVKM. The CDR3 spans 14 residues. CDR3: CASSTVGMRTEAFF. CDR3 nucleotides: TGTGCCAGCAGCACTGTAGGTATGAGGACTGAAGCTTTCTTT.

The rearrangement joins TRBV14 to TRBJ1-1; perhaps TRBD1 as D (5 bases). Trimming pared 10 bases from V and 4 bases from J, leaving 13 bases between. This CDR3 contains 12 residues. Germline V gene lookup returns CDR1 SGHDN and CDR2 FVKESK. The CDR3 coding sequence is TGTGCCACTCATGGGGGGGGCACTGAAGCTTTCTTT. This gives the protein CATHGGGTEAFF.

This chain connects TRBV5-1 to TRBJ2-7; 11 positions match TRBD2. CDR1 is SGHRS, CDR2 YFSETQ, per germline. The trim removed 3 bases at V and 0 bases at J, leaving 5 bases unmatched. This CDR3 has 16 residues. In DNA form, the CDR3 reads TGCGCCAGCAGCTCCGGACTAGCGGGCAGCTCCTACGAGCAGTACTTC. Translating gives CASSSGLAGSSYEQYF.

The chain has TRBV7-8 and TRBJ1-3; no clear D. The germline gives CDR1 SGHVS, CDR2 FQNEAQ. The CDR3 has 16 amino acids. V dropped 1 base and J dropped 1 base, with 11 bases sitting between them. CDR3 protein: CASSLVTSGSGNTIYF. CDR3 nucleotide sequence: TGTGCCAGCAGCTTAGTTACGTCGGGTTCTGGAAACACCATATATTTT.

The V gene is TRBV5-1, the J gene TRBJ1-1; 12 bases align to TRBD1. The germline V gene encodes CDR1 SGHRS and CDR2 YFSETQ. The CDR3 has 17 residues. The ends lost 0 bases at V and 0 bases at J; junction bases unmatched: 3. DNA for the CDR3: TGCGCCAGCAGCTTGGTGGGACAGGGGGCCATGAACACTGAAGCTTTCTTT. Protein sequence: CASSLVGQGAMNTEAFF.

The chain couples TRBV9 to TRBJ1-5, with 7 bases aligning to TRBD1. Germline assignment: CDR1 SGDLS and CDR2 YYNGEE. The CDR3 consists of 15 residues. The V and J ends lost 0 bases and 4 bases, in that order; junction bases with no gene match: 4. Here the CDR3 reads CASSVGTGENQPQHF. In DNA form, the CDR3 reads TGTGCCAGCAGCGTAGGGACAGGAGAAAATCAGCCCCAGCATTTT.

The chain joins TRBV5-5 to TRBJ2-2; D unclear. V shed 0 bases and J shed 1 base, with 10 bases lying between them. Germline V lookup: CDR1 SGHKS, CDR2 YYEKEE (reference sequence). The CDR3 loop spans 16 amino acids. The CDR3: CASSLGPGQNTGELFF. CDR3 DNA sequence: TGTGCCAGCAGCTTGGGGCCTGGTCAGAACACCGGGGAGCTGTTTTTT.

V usage is TRBV5-1 and J usage is TRBJ1-5; D is possibly TRBD1 (6 bases). Deletions cut 2 bases from V and 5 bases from J, with 8 bases between. The V gene's germline CDR1 is SGHRS and CDR2 YFSETQ. The CDR3 runs to 13 residues. For the CDR3, the DNA is TGCGCCAGCAGCTTCGCAGGGGATCAGCCCCAGCATTTT. Protein: CASSFAGDQPQHF.

The chain combines TRBV28 with TRBJ1-2, with a weak D call TRBD1 (5 bases). V was cut by 3 bases and J by 5 bases, with 13 bases left in between. From germline, CDR1 is MDHEN and CDR2 SYDVKM. This CDR3 contains 14 residues. CDR3 in DNA: TGTGCCAGCAGTTTTCCCAGGGTGGATTATGGCTACACCTTC. Its protein product is CASSFPRVDYGYTF.

This chain uses TRBV7-2 with TRBJ2-3; 15 bases are shared with TRBD2. This CDR3 contains 18 residues. V gave up 1 base and J gave up 6 bases; unmatched junction bases: 8. CDR1 is SGHTA and CDR2 is FQGNSA in the germline V gene. CDR3 sequence reads: CASSLVLTGTSGRDTQYF. In DNA, the CDR3 is TGTGCCAGCAGCTTAGTGTTGACAGGGACTAGCGGGAGGGATACGCAGTATTTT.

V and J are TRBV6-5 and TRBJ1-5, with 7 bases that match TRBD1. The CDR3 has 15 amino acids. V shed 4 bases and J 6 bases; nucleotides not matched to a gene: 9. CDR1 and CDR2 from the germline V gene are MNHEY and SVGAGI. The CDR3 is CASSSPDRAGQPQHF. CDR3 nucleotide sequence: TGTGCCAGCAGTTCCCCCGACAGGGCAGGTCAGCCCCAGCATTTT.

V is TRBV28 and J is TRBJ2-5; D is perhaps TRBD1 (6 bases). Germline CDR1 is MDHEN and CDR2 is SYDVKM. Trimming removed 5 bases at V and 3 bases at J, with 13 bases between. CDR3 length equals 14 residues. In DNA form, the CDR3 reads TGTGCCAGCAGTCCGAGGGGGACGGAAGAGACCCAGTACTTC. This gives the protein CASSPRGTEETQYF. Using reference TRBV28 and TRBJ2-5 for the parts outside the CDR3, the full variable domain is DVKVTQSSRYLVKRTGEKVFLECVQDMDHENMFWYRQDPGLGLRLIYFSYDVKMKEKGDIPEGYSVSREKKERFSLILESASTNQTSMYLCASSPRGTEETQYFGPGTRLLVL.

The V and J genes are TRBV5-8 and TRBJ1-5; D call uncertain. This CDR3 is built from 15 residues. Germline values: CDR1 SGHTS, CDR2 YDEGEE. The germline V and J ends were trimmed by 0 bases and 1 base, with 8 bases remaining between them. CDR3 sequence reads: CASSLEQRSNQPQHF. CDR3 coding DNA: TGTGCCAGCAGCTTGGAGCAGAGGAGCAATCAGCCCCAGCATTTT. Full variable domain (remainder filled in from reference TRBV5-8 and TRBJ1-5): EAGVTQSPTHLIKTRGQQATLRCSPISGHTSVYWYQQALGLGLQFLLWYDEGEERNRGNFPPRFSGRQFPNYSSELNVNALELEDSALYLCASSLEQRSNQPQHFGDGTRLSIL.